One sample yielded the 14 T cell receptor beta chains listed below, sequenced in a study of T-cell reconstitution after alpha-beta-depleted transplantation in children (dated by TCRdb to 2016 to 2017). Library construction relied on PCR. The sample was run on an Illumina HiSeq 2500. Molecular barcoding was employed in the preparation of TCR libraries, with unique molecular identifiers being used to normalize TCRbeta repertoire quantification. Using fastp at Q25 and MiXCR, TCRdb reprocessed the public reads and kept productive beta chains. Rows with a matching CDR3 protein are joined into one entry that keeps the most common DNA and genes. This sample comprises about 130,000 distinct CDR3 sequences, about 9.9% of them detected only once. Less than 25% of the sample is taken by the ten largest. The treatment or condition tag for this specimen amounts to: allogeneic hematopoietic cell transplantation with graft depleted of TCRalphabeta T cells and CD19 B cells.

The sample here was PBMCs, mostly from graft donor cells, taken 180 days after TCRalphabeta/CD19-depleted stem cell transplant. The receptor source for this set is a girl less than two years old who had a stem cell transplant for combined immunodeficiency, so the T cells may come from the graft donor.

CDR3 in DNA: TGTGCCAGCAGCTTAGCCCGGGAACAAACTGAAGCTTTCTTT. Protein: CASSLAREQTEAFF. The rearrangement uses TRBV7-9 and TRBJ1-1, with D uncertain. Germline V lookup: CDR1 SEHNR, CDR2 FQNEAQ (reference sequence). The CDR3 spans 14 residues. The V end lost 0 bases, the J end lost 5 bases, and 10 bases lay between the germline ends.

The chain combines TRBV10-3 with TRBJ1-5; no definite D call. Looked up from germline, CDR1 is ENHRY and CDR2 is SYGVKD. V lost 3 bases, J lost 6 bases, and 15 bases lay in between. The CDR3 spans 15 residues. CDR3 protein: CAISDSKGAGQPQHF. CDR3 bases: TGTGCCATCAGTGATTCGAAAGGTGCCGGTCAGCCCCAGCATTTT.

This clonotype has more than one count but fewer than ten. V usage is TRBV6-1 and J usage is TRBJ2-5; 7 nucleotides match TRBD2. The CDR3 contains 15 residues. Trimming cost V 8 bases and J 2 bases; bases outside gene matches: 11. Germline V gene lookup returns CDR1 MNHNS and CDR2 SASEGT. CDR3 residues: CASRRRGGFQETQYF. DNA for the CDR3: TGTGCCAGCCGAAGGAGGGGAGGGTTTCAAGAGACCCAGTACTTC.

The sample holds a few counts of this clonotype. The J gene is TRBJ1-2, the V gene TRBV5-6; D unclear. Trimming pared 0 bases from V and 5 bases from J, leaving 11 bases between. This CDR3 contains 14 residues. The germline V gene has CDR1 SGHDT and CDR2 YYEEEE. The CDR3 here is CASSLAGRQYGYTF. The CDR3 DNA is TGTGCCAGCAGCTTGGCCGGTCGGCAGTATGGCTACACCTTC.

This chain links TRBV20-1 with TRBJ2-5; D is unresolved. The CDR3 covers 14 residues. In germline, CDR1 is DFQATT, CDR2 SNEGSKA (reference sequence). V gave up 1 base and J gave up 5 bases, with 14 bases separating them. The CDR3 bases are TGCAGTGCTAGAGGAGGAGCGCGGCGGGAGACCCAGTACTTC. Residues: CSARGGARRETQYF.

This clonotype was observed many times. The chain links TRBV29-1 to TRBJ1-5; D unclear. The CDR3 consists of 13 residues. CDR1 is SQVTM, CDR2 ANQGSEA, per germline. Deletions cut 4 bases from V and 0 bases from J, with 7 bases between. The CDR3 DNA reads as TGCAGCGTTGTGATGGGTAGCAATCAGCCCCAGCATTTT. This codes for CSVVMGSNQPQHF.

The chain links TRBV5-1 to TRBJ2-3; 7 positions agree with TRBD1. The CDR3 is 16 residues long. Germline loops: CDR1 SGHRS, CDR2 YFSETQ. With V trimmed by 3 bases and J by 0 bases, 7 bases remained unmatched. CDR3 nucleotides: TGCGCCAGCAGCTCCGGGACAGCTTTTAGCACAGATACGCAGTATTTT. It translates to CASSSGTAFSTDTQYF.

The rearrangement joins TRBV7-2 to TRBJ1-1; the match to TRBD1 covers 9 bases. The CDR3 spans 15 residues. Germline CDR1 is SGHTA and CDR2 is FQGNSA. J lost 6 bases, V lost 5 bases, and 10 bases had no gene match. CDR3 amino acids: CASSPATGGSAEAFF. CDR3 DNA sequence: TGTGCCAGCAGCCCCGCGACAGGGGGGAGCGCTGAAGCTTTCTTT.

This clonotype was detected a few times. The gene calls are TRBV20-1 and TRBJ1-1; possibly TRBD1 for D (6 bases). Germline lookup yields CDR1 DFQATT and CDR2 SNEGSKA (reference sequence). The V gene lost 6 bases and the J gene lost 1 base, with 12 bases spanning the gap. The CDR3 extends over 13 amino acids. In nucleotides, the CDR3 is TGCAGTGCAGATCACAGGGAGAACACTGAAGCTTTCTTT. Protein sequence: CSADHRENTEAFF.

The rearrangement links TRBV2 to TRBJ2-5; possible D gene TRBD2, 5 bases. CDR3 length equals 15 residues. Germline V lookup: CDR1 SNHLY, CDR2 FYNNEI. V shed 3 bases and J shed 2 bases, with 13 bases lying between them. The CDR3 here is CASSDPTRKQETQYF. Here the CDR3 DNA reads TGTGCCAGCAGTGACCCCACTAGAAAGCAAGAGACCCAGTACTTC.

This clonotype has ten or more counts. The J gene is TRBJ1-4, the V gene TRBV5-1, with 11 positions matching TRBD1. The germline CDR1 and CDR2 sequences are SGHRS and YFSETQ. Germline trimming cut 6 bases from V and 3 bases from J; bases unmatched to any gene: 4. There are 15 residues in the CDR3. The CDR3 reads CASTGQGAANEKLFF. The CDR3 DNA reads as TGCGCCAGCACCGGACAGGGGGCTGCTAATGAAAAACTGTTTTTT.

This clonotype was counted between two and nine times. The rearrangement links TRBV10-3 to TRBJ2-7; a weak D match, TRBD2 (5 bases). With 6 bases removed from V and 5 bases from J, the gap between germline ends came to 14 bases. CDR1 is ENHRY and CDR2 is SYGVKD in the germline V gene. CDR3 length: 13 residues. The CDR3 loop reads CAIRGLADHEQYF. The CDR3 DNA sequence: TGTGCCATCAGAGGGCTAGCTGACCACGAGCAGTACTTC.

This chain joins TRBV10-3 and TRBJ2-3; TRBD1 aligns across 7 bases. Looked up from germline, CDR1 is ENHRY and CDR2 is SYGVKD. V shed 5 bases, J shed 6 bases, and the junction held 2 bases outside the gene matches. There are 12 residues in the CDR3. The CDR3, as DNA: TGTGCCATCAGTTCGGACAGGGATACGCAGTATTTT. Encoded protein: CAISSDRDTQYF.

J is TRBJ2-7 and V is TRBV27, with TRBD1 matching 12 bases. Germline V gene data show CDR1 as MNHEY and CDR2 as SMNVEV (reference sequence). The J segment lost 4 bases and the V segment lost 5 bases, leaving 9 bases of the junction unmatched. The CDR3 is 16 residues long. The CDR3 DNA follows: TGTGCCAGCAGTGCGGCGGCGGGACAGGGGGCTTACGAGCAGTACTTC. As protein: CASSAAAGQGAYEQYF.